The present TCR beta chain was sequenced within a study of CD8 T cells in ankylosing spondylitis. General study findings and limits: The study identified a TCR beta motif of seven or eight highly homologous variants that appeared characteristic of ankylosing spondylitis blood. In the blood and synovial fluid of reactive arthritis, some motif variants had been previously reported.

This clonotype was seen only a few times. Its matching antigen is unknown. Libraries of TCR beta came from quantitative 5'-RACE with molecular barcodes. MiXCR, applied by TCRdb to the 5' RACE reads, yields one record per CDR3 protein. The sample has some 140,000 distinct CDR3 sequences, roughly 7.7% seen once. The CDR3 loop spans 13 amino acids. Germline lookup yields CDR1 LGHNA and CDR2 YNFKEQ. V was trimmed by 1 base and J by 3 bases, leaving 7 bases between them. The receptor's source is a male donor with ankylosing spondylitis. The chain combines TRBV4-2 with TRBJ2-7, with D uncertain. The sample consisted of synovial fluid, either unsorted or a sorted T cell fraction (not recorded which). CDR3 in DNA: TGTGCCAGCAGCCAAGTTTTGAACTACGAGCAGTACTTC. Its protein is CASSQVLNYEQYF.